This T cell receptor beta chain is drawn from a study of Tregs in tolerant kidney transplant recipients. Findings and limits, study-wide: Few patients were studied, so findings need validation in larger groups. No direct test of biological reproducibility was done here. Tregs expanded with activated donor B cells seemed most donor-specific.

Related graft donors supplied nonmyeloablative bone marrow transplants, and mixed chimerism was transient. Unstimulated Tregs (CD4+CD25+CD127-) and CD4+CD25- non-Tregs were sorted from PBMCs. Measured with immunoSEQ multiplex PCR; TCRdb has only the in-frame clones, and not every one. The table includes about 21,000 clones, more than 65% detected once. With respect to this clone: The antigen is not known.

CDR1 SGHNT and CDR2 YYREEE come from the germline V gene (reference sequence). Trimming shortened V by 1 base and J by 2 bases, and 20 bases separated the two germline ends. The CDR3 has 18 amino acids. V and J are TRBV5-4 and TRBJ2-3; weak D call: TRBD2 (6 bases). The sequence was obtained from a human patient who received a combined kidney and bone marrow transplant. Some T cells may originate from the graft donor. This specimen consisted of CD8+ T cells from blood (PBMCs), obtained 6 months after the transplant. The CDR3 bases are TGTGCCAGCAGCTTGAGGGGCCTGGACTATCTCCCCACAGATACGCAGTATTTT. Residues: CASSLRGLDYLPTDTQYF.